The clone carrying this T cell receptor beta chain was counted a few times. The target antigen is unknown. As every portion of the isolated RNA was reverse transcribed, the sequencing read expressed TCRB transcripts. Sequencing used immunoSEQ multiplex PCR; TCRdb keeps in-frame clones, though not all of them. This sample has hundreds of thousands of clones; over 11% occur once, and the top ten carry nearly 0.04%. The CDR3 loop spans 14 amino acids. The germline V gene encodes CDR1 ENHRY and CDR2 SYGVKD. Trimming removed 0 bases at V and 4 bases at J, with 9 bases between. The data are from a study of beta chain features in type 1 diabetes. Study-wide points: In all four CD4+ subsets, TCRB CDR3 length was significantly, moderately reduced in type 1 diabetes. In comparison with healthy donors, patients had naive, central memory and Treg TCRB repertoires that appeared more similar. A pattern of fewer insertions and more deletions at VDJ junctions was seen in type 1 diabetes patients.

The receptor's source is a man younger than 35 with type 1 diabetes. The chain uses TRBV10-3 and TRBJ2-5; tentative D call: TRBD2 (5 bases). Sequencing used naive CD4+ T cells from blood. Here the CDR3 DNA reads TGTGCCATCAGTGAGTCTGGACTGCCAGAGACCCAGTACTTC. It codes for CAISESGLPETQYF.